One sample yielded the 30 T cell receptor beta chains listed below, sequenced in a study of blood T cell repertoires in COVID-19. Some clones are missing from TCRdb's copy, which holds only in-frame ones; the method was immunoSEQ multiplex PCR. Among hundreds of thousands of clones, around 86% were seen once, and the ten largest hold 1.5% to 2%. Sequencing used PBMCs or T cells enriched from blood (not recorded which). These receptors all stem from a middle-aged man who had recovered from COVID-19.

The chain combines TRBV4-2 with TRBJ2-1; TRBD1 matches at 10 bases. The CDR3 extends over 16 amino acids. Germline trimming cut 0 bases from V and 2 bases from J; bases unmatched to any gene: 1. Germline V lookup: CDR1 LGHNA, CDR2 YNFKEQ. CDR3 amino acids: CASSQEDRGAYNEQFF. The CDR3 DNA reads TGTGCCAGCAGCCAAGAGGACAGGGGGGCCTACAATGAGCAGTTCTTC.

This clone was detected a few times. The chain is built from TRBV5-6 and TRBJ1-3, with no clear D. The CDR3 runs 16 residues. CDR1 and CDR2 (germline): SGHDT, YYEEEE. V lost 4 bases to trimming and J lost 0 bases, with 14 bases between them. CDR3 loop: CASSPDTGSSGNTIYF. CDR3 nucleotide sequence: TGTGCCAGCAGCCCAGACACGGGGAGCTCTGGAAACACCATATATTTT.

The rearrangement joins TRBV7-8 to TRBJ2-1, with D possibly TRBD2 on 6 matching bases. Trimming took 0 bases from V and 1 from J, leaving 13 bases between them. This CDR3 spans 17 amino acids. Germline values: CDR1 SGHVS, CDR2 FQNEAQ. CDR3 amino acids: CASSLAIGGWSYNEQFF. The CDR3 nucleotides are TGTGCCAGCAGCTTAGCGATTGGGGGGTGGTCCTACAATGAGCAGTTCTTC. Combining the CDR3 with reference TRBV7-8 and TRBJ2-1 gives the whole variable domain GAGVSQSPRYKVAKRGQDVALRCDPISGHVSLFWYQQALGQGPEFLTYFQNEAQLDKSGLPSDRFFAERPEGSVSTLKIQRTQQEDSAVYLCASSLAIGGWSYNEQFFGPGTRLTVL.

The V and J genes are TRBV30 and TRBJ2-7, with TRBD1 matching over 9 bases. Looked up from germline, CDR1 is GTSNPN and CDR2 is SVGIG (reference sequence). V lost 2 bases and J lost 1; bases outside the gene matches: 12. This CDR3 is built from 17 residues. CDR3 loop: CAWSQGTGTGRSYEQYF. DNA for the CDR3: TGTGCCTGGAGTCAAGGTACCGGGACAGGGAGATCCTACGAGCAGTACTTC.

The chain recombines TRBV6-4 with TRBJ1-2; 7 nucleotides align to TRBD1. Germline V gene data show CDR1 as MRHNA and CDR2 as SNTAGT. The CDR3 consists of 15 residues. V lost 7 bases and J lost 4; bases outside the gene matches: 12. CDR3 sequence: CASTWLGQSVYGYTF. The CDR3 DNA sequence: TGTGCCAGCACCTGGCTGGGACAGAGCGTCTATGGCTACACCTTC.

V gene TRBV7-2 combines with J gene TRBJ1-1, with 10 positions matching TRBD1. The germline gives CDR1 SGHTA, CDR2 FQGNSA. V lost 4 bases and J lost 1; bases outside the gene matches: 3. This CDR3 spans 15 amino acids. CDR3: CASSWGTGANTEAFF. CDR3 coding DNA: TGTGCCAGCAGCTGGGGGACAGGGGCGAACACTGAAGCTTTCTTT.

This chain uses TRBV27 with TRBJ2-1; 8 nucleotides match TRBD1. Per germline, CDR1 MNHEY and CDR2 SMNVEV (reference sequence). After removal of 10 bases from V and 7 bases from J, the junction contained 15 bases not matched to a gene. The CDR3 runs 15 residues. DNA for the CDR3: TGTGCCACCCGGTTGGGTCAGGGGGCGGGTAATGAGCAGTTCTTC. Amino acid sequence: CATRLGQGAGNEQFF.

V and J are TRBV6-5 and TRBJ2-1; TRBD1 matches at 7 bases. Trimming at V came to 4 bases and at J to 0 bases, leaving 3 bases not matched to a gene. CDR1 MNHEY and CDR2 SVGAGI come from the germline V gene. The CDR3 totals 15 residues. The CDR3 bases are TGTGCCAGCAGTTTTACAGGGGACTCCTACAATGAGCAGTTCTTC. Translating it yields CASSFTGDSYNEQFF.

This clone has only a few counts. This chain joins TRBV10-3 and TRBJ1-1; 10 bases fit TRBD1. The germline CDR1 and CDR2 sequences are ENHRY and SYGVKD. The CDR3 loop spans 15 amino acids. Losses at the gene ends were 10 bases for V and 2 bases for J; bases not matched to a gene: 10. In DNA form, the CDR3 reads TGTGCCACGGGACAGGGGTCAGGAAAAAACACTGAAGCTTTCTTT. This sequence encodes CATGQGSGKNTEAFF.

The table lists this clone with a count of one. This chain connects TRBV30 to TRBJ1-4; D not resolved. This CDR3 contains 14 residues. Deletions cut 2 bases from V and 3 bases from J, with 10 bases between. Germline loops: CDR1 GTSNPN, CDR2 SVGIG (reference sequence). Written as DNA, the CDR3 is TGTGCCTGGAGTAATGGCGCGGCTAATGAAAAACTGTTTTTT. Protein product: CAWSNGAANEKLFF.

The chain is built from TRBV28 and TRBJ2-3, with D possibly matching TRBD1 (6 bases). V gave up 5 bases and J gave up 3 bases, with 15 bases separating them. The germline V gene has CDR1 MDHEN and CDR2 SYDVKM. This CDR3 region has 15 residues. The CDR3 is CASSDPRGGTDTQYF. The CDR3 nucleotides read TGTGCCAGCAGTGACCCTAGAGGGGGAACAGATACGCAGTATTTT.

The V gene is TRBV3-1 (or the pseudogene TRBV3-2), the J gene TRBJ1-5; tentative D call: TRBD1 (6 bases). The CDR3 runs 16 residues. In germline, CDR1 is LGHDT, CDR2 YNNKEL (reference sequence). The V end was cut by 6 bases, the J end by 2 bases, with 17 bases between. CDR3 coding DNA: TGTGCCAGCAGTAGGTCAGGGGATGGAGGCAATCAGCCCCAGCATTTT. Amino acids: CASSRSGDGGNQPQHF.

This chain joins TRBV27 and TRBJ2-7; 8 nucleotides match TRBD2. This CDR3 has 17 residues. V lost 7 bases, J lost 9 bases, and 23 bases stayed unmatched. Germline CDR1 reads MNHEY; CDR2 reads SMNVEV (reference sequence). The CDR3 sequence: CASKISGTGTTFFGQYF. The CDR3 coding sequence is TGTGCCAGCAAGATTAGCGGGACCGGGACGACGTTCTTCGGGCAGTACTTC.

The chain uses TRBV4-1 and TRBJ2-5; TRBD2 matches at 7 bases. V was clipped by 1 base and J by 1 base; unmatched bases: 9. This CDR3 spans 17 amino acids. Germline CDR1 reads MGHRA; CDR2 reads YSYEKL. The CDR3 region has the DNA TGCGCCAGCAGCCAAGTTGGCGGCGGGGGACCCCAAGAGACCCAGTACTTC. This sequence encodes CASSQVGGGGPQETQYF.

Comment on this clone: Mismatch with germline at one junction end may stem from a read error. The chain combines TRBV7-9 with TRBJ1-2; possible D gene TRBD1, 5 bases. CDR1 is SEHNR, CDR2 FQNEAQ, per germline (reference sequence). The length of the CDR3 is 15 residues. The CDR3 reads CASILGELGNYGYTF. CDR3 sequence (DNA): TGTGCCAGCATCTTAGGGGAACTAGGGAACTATGGCTACACCTTC.

This sequence joins TRBV30 and TRBJ2-3; maybe TRBD2 (6 bases). From germline, CDR1 is GTSNPN and CDR2 SVGIG (reference sequence). Trimming pared 0 bases from V and 4 bases from J, leaving 14 bases between. This CDR3 is built from 15 residues. This chain's CDR3 is CAWSVPSDWSDTQYF. The CDR3 region has the DNA TGTGCCTGGAGTGTACCTAGCGATTGGTCAGATACGCAGTATTTT.

In its sample, this clone was seen a few times. The V call is TRBV3-1 (or the pseudogene TRBV3-2), the J call TRBJ1-1, with D perhaps matching TRBD1 (6 bases). This CDR3 is built from 12 residues. The germline V gene has CDR1 LGHDT and CDR2 YNNKEL (reference sequence). V lost 1 base to trimming and J lost 11 bases, with 11 bases between them. The CDR3 sequence is CASSQGDTPAFF. CDR3 DNA sequence: TGTGCCAGCAGCCAAGGGGACACTCCCGCTTTCTTT.

This clone appeared a few times. The chain couples TRBV11-2 to TRBJ2-7; D is perhaps TRBD1 (5 bases). Trimming stripped 1 base from V and 6 bases from J, with 10 bases between. The CDR3 consists of 13 residues. The germline gives CDR1 SGHAT, CDR2 FQNNGV. CDR3 in DNA: TGTGCCAGCAGCTTAGGGGCAGGGCGCGAGCAGTACTTC. It yields the protein CASSLGAGREQYF.

This chain joins TRBV4-3 and TRBJ2-7, with D unclear. Germline V CDR1 and CDR2: LGHNA, YSLEER. The CDR3 loop spans 13 amino acids. Trimming took off 4 bases at V and 7 bases at J, with 14 bases between the two ends. This CDR3 reads CASSPHRSGEQYF. DNA of the CDR3: TGCGCCAGCAGCCCGCATCGGTCGGGTGAGCAGTACTTC.

The chain has TRBV6-4 and TRBJ1-2; D unresolved. The germline V gene has CDR1 MRHNA and CDR2 SNTAGT. The V end was cut by 4 bases, the J end by 4 bases, with 16 bases between. CDR3 length equals 15 residues. The CDR3 nucleotides read TGTGCCAGCAGTGTGGCAGGTCGATTAGGCTATGGCTACACCTTC. Translating it yields CASSVAGRLGYGYTF.

V usage is TRBV30 and J usage is TRBJ1-2; TRBD1 might be the D (6 bases). The CDR3 contains 13 residues. Trimming removed 5 bases at V and 3 bases at J, with 13 bases between. Per the germline V gene, CDR1 is GTSNPN and CDR2 is SVGIG (reference sequence). The CDR3, as DNA: TGTGCCTGGCCGAGAGGGGGGGACTATGGCTACACCTTC. It is translated as CAWPRGGDYGYTF.

The rearrangement joins TRBV24-1 to TRBJ2-3; a weak D match, TRBD1 (6 bases). CDR1 is KGHDR and CDR2 is SFDVKD in the germline V gene. The CDR3 spans 16 residues. V dropped 2 bases and J dropped 0 bases, with 11 bases sitting between them. CDR3 sequence (DNA): TGTGCCACCAGTGATTCCCGGACAGATAGCACAGATACGCAGTATTTT. Amino acids: CATSDSRTDSTDTQYF.

V gene TRBV7-2 combines with J gene TRBJ2-7; the D gene is possibly TRBD1 (7 bases). The CDR3 is 15 residues long. V was pared by 1 base and J by 7 bases, with 17 bases between. The germline gives CDR1 SGHTA, CDR2 FQGNSA. The DNA of the CDR3 is TGTGCCAGCAGCTTAGTTGCCAGGGGGGACGGGGAGCAGTACTTC. This encodes CASSLVARGDGEQYF.

Here the CDR3 DNA reads TGCGCCAGCAGTGAGTCAGTCGTGGGTGGAGGTGTCCACGAGCAGTACTTC. It translates to CASSESVVGGGVHEQYF. This chain links TRBV10-1 with TRBJ2-7; D perhaps matches TRBD2 (5 bases). Looked up from germline, CDR1 is WNHNN and CDR2 is SYGVQD (reference sequence). V lost 0 bases and J lost 5, with 20 bases in between. This CDR3 contains 17 residues.

The chain links TRBV28 to TRBJ1-5, with a tentative D call TRBD1 (6 bases). Trimming cost V 6 bases and J 7 bases, with 10 bases left between them. Germline V gene data show CDR1 as MDHEN and CDR2 as SYDVKM. The length of the CDR3 is 12 residues. CDR3 protein: CASSKGEQPQHF. For the CDR3, the DNA is TGTGCCAGCAGCAAGGGGGAACAGCCCCAGCATTTT.

V and J are TRBV30 and TRBJ1-3; TRBD1 is a possible D gene (5 bases). Trimming left V 2 bases short and J 1 base short, with 21 bases between. The CDR3 runs to 18 residues. Germline CDR1 and CDR2: GTSNPN and SVGIG (reference sequence). CDR3: CAWSPRGTTIFSGNTIYF. CDR3 nucleotides: TGTGCCTGGAGTCCCCGGGGGACGACGATATTTTCTGGAAACACCATATATTTT.

The chain recombines TRBV5-1 with TRBJ2-7; 12 positions match TRBD1. The trim removed 4 bases at V and 5 bases at J, leaving 10 bases unmatched. There are 16 residues in the CDR3. The germline CDR1 and CDR2 sequences are SGHRS and YFSETQ. CDR3 DNA: TGCGCCAGCAGCGTCCGGGGACAGGGGGCGCCCGACGAGCAGTACTTC. This codes for CASSVRGQGAPDEQYF.

The V and J genes are TRBV5-8 and TRBJ2-7, with TRBD1 matching over 7 bases. V gave up 0 bases and J gave up 4 bases; unmatched junction bases: 7. Germline CDR1 is SGHTS and CDR2 is YDEGEE. The CDR3 is 15 amino acids. The CDR3 sequence is CASSLEQGLEYEQYF. CDR3 nucleotide sequence: TGTGCCAGCAGCTTGGAACAGGGGCTGGAATACGAGCAGTACTTC.

The chain uses TRBV14 and TRBJ1-2, with 10 bases aligning to TRBD1. This CDR3 spans 16 amino acids. V trimming: 1 base; J trimming: 8 bases; junction bases outside the gene matches: 10. Germline CDR1 reads SGHDN; CDR2 reads FVKESK. DNA of the CDR3: TGTGCCAGCAGCCAAGCGAATTCCGGGACAGGGGTCGGCTACACCTTC. Translating it yields CASSQANSGTGVGYTF.

The chain is built from TRBV5-1 and TRBJ1-2; D perhaps matches TRBD1 (6 bases). V lost 3 bases and J 3 bases, leaving 18 bases between the germline ends. The germline V gene has CDR1 SGHRS and CDR2 YFSETQ. The CDR3 sequence is 16 residues long. In DNA form, the CDR3 reads TGCGCCAGCAGCTCGGATGGGCCAGGGGAGTACTATGGCTACACCTTC. Translation gives CASSSDGPGEYYGYTF.